Each of the 15 T cell receptor beta chains below was sequenced from the same sample in a study of blood T cells in healthy people across ages. Through a sample-barcoded 5' primer and a J-beta primer mix, a second PCR was run for about 6 to 11 cycles. TCRdb reprocessed the 5' RACE reads with MiXCR, giving one entry per CDR3 protein. The repertoire holds about 680,000 distinct CDR3 sequences, 45% to 50% seen once, with approximately 32% in the top ten. The sequenced material came from blood. These receptors came from a woman aged 55-70 years in good health.

This clonotype appeared a single time. This sequence joins TRBV7-9 and TRBJ2-3; D assignment may be TRBD1 or TRBD2 (5 bases each). Trimming took 6 bases from V and 0 from J, leaving 16 bases between them. CDR3 length: 16 amino acids. Germline CDR1 SEHNR, CDR2 FQNEAQ (reference sequence). CDR3 sequence (DNA): TGTGCCAGCAGTCGACGGGGCGGCCTAAGCACAGATACGCAGTATTTT. Amino acid sequence: CASSRRGGLSTDTQYF.

The chain is built from TRBV3-1 and TRBJ1-1; the D is unclear. Trimming shortened V by 3 bases and J by 1 base, and 9 bases separated the two germline ends. The CDR3 runs 14 residues. Germline CDR1 LGHDT, CDR2 YNNKEL (reference sequence). Here the CDR3 reads CASSHRFGNTEAFF. The CDR3 DNA reads as TGTGCCAGCAGCCACCGATTTGGGAACACTGAAGCTTTCTTT.

The J gene is TRBJ2-1, the V gene TRBV7-8, with 13 positions matching TRBD2. V was clipped by 6 bases and J by 7 bases; unmatched bases: 18. Germline-derived CDR1 and CDR2 are SGHVS and FQNEAQ. CDR3 length: 19 amino acids. For the CDR3, the DNA is TGTGCCAGCAGACGTCCCACCCCGGGACTAGCGGGAAATGGGAATGAGCAGTTCTTC. Translated: CASRRPTPGLAGNGNEQFF.

The chain's CDR3 is CASSFGIAGGTDTQYF. The CDR3 DNA sequence: TGTGCCAGCAGCTTTGGGATAGCGGGAGGGACAGATACGCAGTATTTT. The chain joins TRBV7-2 to TRBJ2-3; 11 bases map to TRBD2. CDR1 and CDR2 from the germline V gene are SGHTA and FQGNSA. After removal of 3 bases from V and 3 bases from J, the junction contained 5 bases not matched to a gene. The CDR3 contains 16 residues.

CDR3 nucleotides: TGTGCCAGCAGTTTATCAGGCAGGGAGGCAGATACGCAGTATTTT. This gives the protein CASSLSGREADTQYF. This chain links TRBV28 with TRBJ2-3; D perhaps matches TRBD2 (6 bases). There are 15 residues in the CDR3. Trimming took 1 base from V and 4 from J, leaving 12 bases between them. Looked up from germline, CDR1 is MDHEN and CDR2 is SYDVKM.

This clonotype was picked up a small number of times. The CDR3 coding sequence is TGTGCCAGCACCCAGGGACAGTCCCTCGGGACCCAGTACTTC. It encodes CASTQGQSLGTQYF. The J gene is TRBJ2-5, the V gene TRBV2; 7 bases are shared with TRBD1. Germline V gene sequence: CDR1 SNHLY, CDR2 FYNNEI. The ends lost 7 bases at V and 7 bases at J; junction bases unmatched: 12. There are 14 residues in the CDR3.

The rearrangement links TRBV28 to TRBJ2-7; TRBD1 agrees at 10 bases. The DNA end favors TRBJ2-5, so the J call may be wrong. CDR3 size: 14 residues. Germline V gene sequence: CDR1 MDHEN, CDR2 SYDVKM. CDR3: CASSLGQGDGTQYF. As DNA, the CDR3 is TGTGCCAGCAGTCTAGGACAGGGGGACGGGACCCAGTACTTC.

This sequence joins TRBV21-1 and TRBJ1-1; the DNA was not compared with TRBD1, the D call given in the table. TRBV21-1 is a pseudogene. This CDR3 has 16 residues. The CDR3 nucleotides are TGTGCCAGCAGGGATTCCAGGGGGCTAACGAACACTGAAGCTTTCTTT. Protein sequence: CASRDSRGLTNTEAFF.

J is TRBJ2-3 and V is TRBV3-1; D tentatively fits TRBD1 or TRBD2 (5 bases each). Germline V gives CDR1 LGHDT, CDR2 YNNKEL (reference sequence). This CDR3 is 16 amino acids long. Trimming removed 2 bases from V and 2 bases from J, with 14 bases in between. CDR3 region: CASSQRGDGTTDTQYF. CDR3 in DNA: TGTGCCAGCAGCCAACGAGGGGATGGAACCACAGATACGCAGTATTTT.

The chain couples TRBV20-1 to TRBJ2-2; D may be TRBD2 (5 bases). V lost 0 bases to trimming and J lost 4 bases, with 12 bases between them. CDR1 and CDR2 from the germline V gene are DFQATT and SNEGSKA (reference sequence). The CDR3 length is 15 residues. The CDR3 here is CSARDPGGSTGELFF. CDR3 in DNA: TGCAGTGCTAGAGATCCAGGCGGGTCCACCGGGGAGCTGTTTTTT.

This sequence joins TRBV11-2 and TRBJ2-1; the D gene is possibly TRBD2 (5 bases). The DNA end lines up better with TRBJ2-7; the J call may be wrong. CDR1 is SGHAT and CDR2 is FQNNGV in the germline V gene. This CDR3 region has 15 residues. CDR3 DNA: TGTGCCAGCAGCTTAGTGGACTTTTCCTACAATGAGCAGTACTTC. Its protein is CASSLVDFSYNEQYF.

V gene TRBV4-2 combines with J gene TRBJ2-2; TRBD2 agrees at 10 bases. The CDR3 length is 15 residues. Trimming cost V 5 bases and J 6 bases; bases outside gene matches: 6. Looked up from germline, CDR1 is LGHNA and CDR2 is YNFKEQ. The CDR3 sequence: CASSAGTSDSGELFF. CDR3 nucleotides: TGTGCCAGCAGCGCCGGGACTAGCGATTCCGGGGAGCTGTTTTTT.

The CDR3 nucleotides are TGCAGTGCTAGGTCAGGGCTCAAAAACATTCAGTACTTC. This gives the protein CSARSGLKNIQYF. The chain carries TRBV20-1 and TRBJ2-4; the D gene is possibly TRBD1 (5 bases). The V end lost 3 bases, the J end lost 3 bases, and 9 bases lay between the germline ends. Germline V lookup: CDR1 DFQATT, CDR2 SNEGSKA (reference sequence). The CDR3 runs to 13 residues.

This clonotype has just a few counts. This chain links TRBV20-1 with TRBJ2-4; tentative D call: TRBD2 (6 bases). Germline V gene lookup returns CDR1 DFQATT and CDR2 SNEGSKA (reference sequence). This CDR3 contains 16 residues. The V gene lost 6 bases and the J gene lost 3 bases, with 21 bases spanning the gap. DNA of the CDR3: TGCAGTGCCCCCCCGGGGGACGGACGTGGCAAAAACATTCAGTACTTC. This sequence encodes CSAPPGDGRGKNIQYF.

This clonotype appeared once. The chain carries TRBV28 and TRBJ1-4; 7 nucleotides line up with TRBD1. V lost 3 bases, J lost 5 bases, and 9 bases stayed unmatched. The CDR3 is made up of 16 amino acids. Per germline, CDR1 MDHEN and CDR2 SYDVKM. The CDR3 DNA reads as TGTGCCAGCAGTTTCGAAGGGGGCTGGATAAATGAAAAACTGTTTTTT. Translating gives CASSFEGGWINEKLFF.